Sequencing of this T cell receptor (beta chain) was carried out in a study of blood T cells in healthy people across ages. Concerning this clonotype: What it recognizes is unknown.

Study-wide results and limits: The diversity estimates, figures obtained from one million T cells, were considered underestimates. A roughly linear fall in TCR beta diversity per million T cells was seen with increasing age.

There were healthy Caucasian individuals from Russia, aged roughly 6 to 90, serving as donors. Sample-barcoded 5' priming and a J-beta primer mix drove a second PCR of about 6 to 11 cycles. Every individual sample yielded 3 million or more paired-end reads (each containing CDR3). MiXCR, run by TCRdb on the 5' RACE reads, gives a single entry per CDR3 protein. The sample yields approximately 800,000 distinct CDR3 sequences, roughly 46% seen once. The V and J ends lost 5 bases and 4 bases respectively, with 14 bases between them. The CDR3 runs 14 residues. Per the germline V gene, CDR1 is SEHNR and CDR2 is FQNEAQ (reference sequence).

The source is a man older than 75 in good health. The gene calls are TRBV7-9 and TRBJ1-2; no reliable D call. Material: blood. The CDR3 nucleotides read TGTGCCAGCAGCCTGGACGGGAGAGTCTATGGCTACACCTTC. This gives the protein CASSLDGRVYGYTF.